The next 15 T cell receptor beta chains were all read from a single sample in a study of T cells in localized non-small cell lung cancer. Assay used: immunoSEQ multiplex PCR; TCRdb lists only in-frame clones, some missing. The repertoire has 70,000 to 80,000 clones, more than 70% of them found once; the top ten carry 20% to 25%. The sample here was peripheral blood, taken before any cancer treatment. Every receptor here comes from a woman aged 35-75 years with stage I squamous cell lung carcinoma.

This chain connects TRBV5-6 to TRBJ2-7, with D maybe TRBD1 (5 bases). This CDR3 is 15 amino acids long. CDR1 SGHDT and CDR2 YYEEEE come from the germline V gene. V lost 4 bases, J lost 4 bases, and 18 bases lay in between. This chain's CDR3 is CASSPMGWGAYEQYF. The CDR3 nucleotides are TGTGCCAGCAGCCCCATGGGTTGGGGCGCGTACGAGCAGTACTTC.

The chain combines TRBV9 with TRBJ2-2, with D tentatively TRBD1 (5 bases). Trimming shortened V by 3 bases and J by 7 bases, and 19 bases separated the two germline ends. The CDR3 is made up of 16 amino acids. Germline CDR1 and CDR2: SGDLS and YYNGEE. CDR3 nucleotide sequence: TGTGCCAGCAGCGCATCCCAGGGCCCTAACGGCGGGGAGCTGTTTTTT. The encoded protein is CASSASQGPNGGELFF. The whole variable domain, filled in from reference TRBV9 and TRBJ2-2, reads DSGVTQTPKHLITATGQRVTLRCSPRSGDLSVYWYQQSLDQGLQFLIQYYNGEERAKGNILERFSAQQFPDLHSELNLSSLELGDSALYFCASSASQGPNGGELFFGEGSRLTVL.

The V call is TRBV18, the J call TRBJ1-2, with TRBD1 matching over 8 bases. The CDR3 totals 15 residues. CDR1 and CDR2 from the germline V gene are KGHSH and LQKENI. V shed 3 bases, J shed 7 bases, and the junction held 10 bases outside the gene matches. CDR3 DNA sequence: TGTGCCAGCTCACCTTCGAGACAGGGGTATAGTGGCTACACCTTC. It is translated as CASSPSRQGYSGYTF.

V usage is TRBV30 and J usage is TRBJ2-2; 7 bases match TRBD1. CDR1 is GTSNPN and CDR2 is SVGIG in the germline V gene (reference sequence). After removal of 5 bases from V and 6 bases from J, the junction contained 9 bases not matched to a gene. CDR3 size: 14 residues. The CDR3, as DNA: TGTGCCTGGGCAGGGGGTCGAATCTCCGGGGAGCTGTTTTTT. It yields the protein CAWAGGRISGELFF.

A remark on this clone: This specimen includes other DNA sequences encoding the same CDR3. The V and J genes are TRBV9 and TRBJ2-2; no clear D gene. The CDR3 spans 12 residues. Germline CDR1 is SGDLS and CDR2 is YYNGEE. With 0 bases removed from V and 8 bases from J, the gap between germline ends came to 5 bases. The CDR3 coding sequence is TGTGCCAGCAGCGTAGGAGGAGGGGAGCTGTTTTTT. Translation gives CASSVGGGELFF.

The rearrangement uses TRBV30 and TRBJ2-7; 9 nucleotides line up with TRBD2. CDR3 length: 17 amino acids. The germline CDR1 and CDR2 sequences are GTSNPN and SVGIG (reference sequence). V was clipped by 2 bases and J by 3 bases; unmatched bases: 14. The CDR3, as DNA: TGTGCCTGGAGTTCCCGGGGACTAGCATCCACCTTCTACGAGCAGTACTTC. This sequence encodes CAWSSRGLASTFYEQYF.

The chain is built from TRBV7-2 and TRBJ2-1; 9 nucleotides match TRBD2. The V gene end was trimmed by 4 bases and the J gene end by 4 bases; junction bases not matched to a gene: 8. Germline V lookup: CDR1 SGHTA, CDR2 FQGNSA. The CDR3 contains 16 residues. The CDR3 spells CASSSVSGGPYNEQFF. CDR3 nucleotides: TGTGCCAGCAGCTCCGTTAGCGGGGGCCCGTACAATGAGCAGTTCTTC.

V is TRBV18 and J is TRBJ1-4, with 9 bases aligning to TRBD1. This CDR3 region has 15 residues. The V gene end was trimmed by 3 bases and the J gene end by 5 bases; junction bases not matched to a gene: 4. Germline loops: CDR1 KGHSH, CDR2 LQKENI. The CDR3 loop reads CASSPAGTGNEKLFF. CDR3 coding DNA: TGTGCCAGCTCACCCGCCGGGACAGGGAATGAAAAACTGTTTTTT.

The chain has TRBV30 and TRBJ1-4; TRBD1 matches at 8 bases. CDR3 size: 14 residues. V dropped 3 bases and J dropped 8; count of bases not matched to a gene: 8. The germline V gene has CDR1 GTSNPN and CDR2 SVGIG (reference sequence). CDR3 amino acids: CAWRTQGVGEKLFF. The CDR3 DNA is TGTGCCTGGAGGACACAGGGGGTAGGAGAAAAACTGTTTTTT.

The genes are TRBV6-4 and TRBJ2-6, with D possibly matching TRBD1 (6 bases). CDR3 length: 15 residues. Germline values: CDR1 MRHNA, CDR2 SNTAGT. Trimming shortened V by 7 bases and J by 0 bases, and 10 bases separated the two germline ends. CDR3 bases: TGTGCCAGCAACGGACAGCTCTCTGGGGCCAACGTCCTGACTTTC. Its protein is CASNGQLSGANVLTF.

DNA of the CDR3: TGTGCCAGCAGTGCAAGGACAGGAGGAGAGACCCAGTACTTC. Its translation: CASSARTGGETQYF. V usage is TRBV27 and J usage is TRBJ2-5; 7 bases align to TRBD1. The germline gives CDR1 MNHEY, CDR2 SMNVEV (reference sequence). Germline trimming cut 5 bases from V and 4 bases from J; bases unmatched to any gene: 7. The CDR3 has 14 amino acids.

The rearrangement links TRBV7-3 to TRBJ2-3; D is possibly TRBD2 (5 bases). The V gene lost 5 bases and the J gene lost 4 bases, with 13 bases spanning the gap. Germline values: CDR1 SGHTA, CDR2 FQGTGA. There are 14 residues in the CDR3. The CDR3 loop reads CASSRGGGPDTQYF. The CDR3 nucleotides are TGTGCCAGCAGCCGAGGAGGAGGACCAGATACGCAGTATTTT.

V is TRBV20-1 and J is TRBJ1-2, with D uncertain. Germline V gene sequence: CDR1 DFQATT, CDR2 SNEGSKA (reference sequence). The CDR3 sequence is 11 residues long. The V and J ends lost 0 bases and 11 bases respectively, with 10 bases between them. The CDR3 loop reads CSARDGESYTF. The CDR3 DNA reads as TGCAGTGCTAGAGATGGGGAGAGTTACACCTTC.

The rearrangement uses TRBV7-9 and TRBJ1-2, with D hard to call. The V end lost 2 bases, the J end lost 2 bases, and 12 bases lay between the germline ends. The germline V gene encodes CDR1 SEHNR and CDR2 FQNEAQ (reference sequence). This CDR3 is 15 amino acids long. The CDR3 region has the DNA TGTGCCAGCAGCTTATTCAGGCAATTCAACTATGGCTACACCTTC. It yields the protein CASSLFRQFNYGYTF.

V is TRBV9 and J is TRBJ1-4, with a weak D call TRBD1 (5 bases). Germline assignment: CDR1 SGDLS and CDR2 YYNGEE. V dropped 7 bases and J dropped 4 bases, with 20 bases sitting between them. CDR3 length: 16 amino acids. In DNA form, the CDR3 reads TGTGCCAGCGGCGAGACGGGGGTACGTGGTAATGAAAAACTGTTTTTT. Residues: CASGETGVRGNEKLFF. Using reference TRBV9 and TRBJ1-4 for the parts outside the CDR3, the full variable domain is DSGVTQTPKHLITATGQRVTLRCSPRSGDLSVYWYQQSLDQGLQFLIQYYNGEERAKGNILERFSAQQFPDLHSELNLSSLELGDSALYFCASGETGVRGNEKLFFGSGTQLSVL.